This record looks at one T cell receptor beta chain sequence and its context. Its antigen is still unknown. This entry belongs to a study of vaccination and CD4 T cells after COVID-19. Study summary: Convalescent individuals exhibited SARS-CoV-2 positivity on nasal swab PCR, with about 9 mild and one severe presentation. A median of approximately 72 days (range 14 to 241) separated dose two from the taking of post-vaccine samples.

This CDR3 has 16 amino acids. The germline CDR1 and CDR2 sequences are SEHNR and FQNEAQ (reference sequence). V dropped 4 bases and J dropped 3; count of bases not matched to a gene: 6. The treatment here: roughly 11-day PBMC culture with coronavirus spike peptide pools or control peptides (ViraFEST assay). The Oncomine TCR Beta short-read assay sequenced DNA from cultured CD4+ T cells. Via MiXCR, TCRdb re-called the PCR reads, giving one row per CDR3 protein. The data show 26,000 or so distinct CDR3 sequences, roughly 44% seen once. The TCR originated in a human donor who had recovered from COVID-19. The chain is built from TRBV7-9 and TRBJ1-4; 9 bases are a match to TRBD1. The sample taken for sequencing was CD4+ T cells from blood, cultured in vitro. The CDR3 spells CASSSTGGESNEKLFF. CDR3 sequence (DNA): TGTGCCAGCAGCTCTACAGGGGGCGAATCTAATGAAAAACTGTTTTTT.